These 26 T cell receptor beta chains share one sample of origin, sequenced in a study of beta chain features in type 1 diabetes. Expressed TCRB transcripts were sequenced because the isolated RNA had all been reverse transcribed beforehand. The data were produced by immunoSEQ multiplex PCR, yet TCRdb's version contains in-frame clones alone and is incomplete. The sample shows 250,000 to 350,000 clones, 11% of them seen only once. Source material: naive CD4+ T cells from blood. Receptor source: a woman under 40 in good health.

This clone was seen only a few times. This chain connects TRBV5-6 to TRBJ2-2, with TRBD2 matching 7 bases. Losses at the gene ends were 2 bases for V and 9 bases for J; bases not matched to a gene: 10. This CDR3 contains 15 residues. Germline V gene lookup returns CDR1 SGHDT and CDR2 YYEEEE. The CDR3 here is CASSLSGGSNRELFF. In DNA form, the CDR3 reads TGTGCCAGCAGCTTATCTGGCGGGAGCAATAGGGAGCTGTTTTTT.

This clone was detected only a few times. The chain recombines TRBV6-5 with TRBJ2-7; 11 bases align to TRBD2. V lost 6 bases, J lost 1 base, and 5 bases stayed unmatched. The CDR3 is 15 amino acids. Germline lookup yields CDR1 MNHEY and CDR2 SVGAGI. DNA of the CDR3: TGTGCCAGCAGAGAACTAGCGGGAGTGTCCTACGAGCAGTACTTC. Its protein is CASRELAGVSYEQYF.

The V call is TRBV7-9, the J call TRBJ2-7; tentatively, D is TRBD2 (6 bases). V was cut by 3 bases and J by 3 bases, with 9 bases left in between. The germline V gene encodes CDR1 SEHNR and CDR2 FQNEAQ (reference sequence). CDR3 length equals 13 residues. In DNA form, the CDR3 reads TGTGCCAGCAGCTTCGGGAGAAACTACGAGCAGTACTTC. This translates into CASSFGRNYEQYF.

This clone was seen a handful of times. V and J are TRBV5-1 and TRBJ2-1; 7 bases align to TRBD2. The CDR3 covers 18 residues. The V gene's germline CDR1 is SGHRS and CDR2 YFSETQ. V lost 0 bases and J lost 8; bases outside the gene matches: 17. Written as DNA, the CDR3 is TGCGCCAGCAGCTTGGAATCGGCTAGCGGCTTAAAGTCAGATGAGCAGTTCTTC. Translating it yields CASSLESASGLKSDEQFF.

V is TRBV28 and J is TRBJ2-3; D is ambiguous. The V end lost 5 bases, the J end lost 0 bases, and 3 bases lay between the germline ends. This CDR3 contains 12 residues. Germline V gene sequence: CDR1 MDHEN, CDR2 SYDVKM. The CDR3 DNA sequence: TGTGCCAGCAGTACAAGCACAGATACGCAGTATTTT. Amino acids: CASSTSTDTQYF.

The chain links TRBV6-5 to TRBJ2-1; possibly TRBD2 for D (6 bases). V was clipped by 2 bases and J by 4 bases, with 12 bases between them. CDR1 and CDR2 (germline): MNHEY, SVGAGI. The CDR3 has 15 residues. CDR3 nucleotide sequence: TGTGCCAGCAGTTACGGGGGGACTGAATACAATGAGCAGTTCTTC. Amino acid sequence: CASSYGGTEYNEQFF.

This chain's CDR3 is CSAHHGDTQYF. The CDR3 DNA reads TGCAGTGCCCACCACGGGGATACGCAGTATTTT. This chain links TRBV20-1 with TRBJ2-3; D remains ambiguous. CDR3 length: 11 amino acids. Germline V lookup: CDR1 DFQATT, CDR2 SNEGSKA (reference sequence). V lost 6 bases and J lost 6, with 10 bases in between.

This clone was picked up a small number of times. The V gene is TRBV28, the J gene TRBJ2-1; D is perhaps TRBD2 (6 bases). This CDR3 has 12 residues. Germline CDR1 reads MDHEN; CDR2 reads SYDVKM. V was shortened by 4 bases and J by 11 bases, with 12 bases between the two germline ends. The CDR3 sequence: CASSSHLAKQFF. The CDR3 DNA is TGTGCCAGCAGTTCCCATCTAGCGAAGCAGTTCTTC.

V gene TRBV7-9 combines with J gene TRBJ2-7, with a tentative D call TRBD2 (6 bases). The CDR3 spans 13 residues. V was cut by 5 bases and J by 2 bases, with 10 bases left in between. Germline CDR1 is SEHNR and CDR2 is FQNEAQ (reference sequence). CDR3 residues: CASSMGGTYEQYF. CDR3 in DNA: TGTGCCAGCAGCATGGGGGGTACCTACGAGCAGTACTTC.

The rearrangement joins TRBV4-3 to TRBJ2-3; D unclear. Germline V gives CDR1 LGHNA, CDR2 YSLEER. This CDR3 has 16 residues. The V gene lost 2 bases and the J gene lost 5 bases, with 17 bases spanning the gap. The CDR3 sequence: CASSQQLAVLRDTQYF. The CDR3 coding sequence is TGCGCCAGCAGCCAACAGCTCGCGGTCCTGAGAGATACGCAGTATTTT.

Only a few counts were recorded for this clone. The V and J genes are TRBV25-1 and TRBJ2-5, with D possibly matching TRBD1 (5 bases). The V gene lost 5 bases and the J gene lost 7 bases, with 17 bases spanning the gap. The CDR3 length is 14 residues. Germline V gene data show CDR1 as MGHDK and CDR2 as SYGVNS. This chain's CDR3 is CASSRPGQGRTQYF. The CDR3 DNA reads as TGTGCCAGCAGTAGACCCGGGCAGGGTCGGACCCAGTACTTC.

The chain has TRBV5-4 and TRBJ2-1; the match to TRBD2 covers 16 bases. The CDR3 loop spans 16 amino acids. The V and J ends lost 2 bases and 12 bases, in that order; junction bases with no gene match: 8. Germline V CDR1 and CDR2: SGHNT, YYREEE (reference sequence). CDR3 sequence reads: CASSFPGTSGRVGQFF. The CDR3 region has the DNA TGTGCCAGCAGCTTCCCCGGGACTAGCGGGAGGGTAGGGCAGTTCTTC.

This clone was detected only a few times. This rearrangement joins TRBV28 to TRBJ2-7, with 8 bases identical to TRBD2. This CDR3 has 15 residues. Germline V CDR1 and CDR2: MDHEN, SYDVKM. V trimming: 7 bases; J trimming: 5 bases; junction bases outside the gene matches: 13. CDR3 sequence reads: CASIYRGGDPNEQYF. The CDR3 nucleotides read TGTGCCAGCATTTACCGGGGGGGCGATCCCAACGAGCAGTACTTC.

This clone has just a few counts. The chain is built from TRBV28 and TRBJ2-1; no definite D call. V shed 5 bases and J shed 7 bases, with 12 bases lying between them. The CDR3 has 13 residues. Per the germline V gene, CDR1 is MDHEN and CDR2 is SYDVKM. The CDR3 here is CASSLSLRNEQFF. CDR3 nucleotides: TGTGCCAGCAGTCTCTCCCTGAGGAATGAGCAGTTCTTC.

V is TRBV9 and J is TRBJ2-7, with D tentatively TRBD2 (5 bases). Looked up from germline, CDR1 is SGDLS and CDR2 is YYNGEE. V lost 0 bases and J 0 bases, leaving 10 bases between the germline ends. The CDR3 length is 15 residues. The CDR3: CASSVEVGNSYEQYF. CDR3 DNA sequence: TGTGCCAGCAGCGTAGAGGTCGGGAACTCCTACGAGCAGTACTTC.

This clone was recorded a few times. The chain couples TRBV7-2 to TRBJ2-5; 9 bases align to TRBD2. Gene TRBJ2-7 matches the end of the DNA better, so the J call may be wrong. CDR1 SGHTA and CDR2 FQGNSA come from the germline V gene. This CDR3 spans 14 amino acids. As DNA, the CDR3 is TGTGCCAGCAGCTTAGAGGGACTAGCCAACGAGCAGTACTTC. Its translation: CASSLEGLANEQYF.

This CDR3 is CASSYPRNPTSGSFADTQYF. As DNA, the CDR3 is TGCGCCAGCAGTTACCCGCGGAACCCAACTAGCGGGAGTTTTGCAGATACGCAGTATTTT. The J gene is TRBJ2-3, the V gene TRBV5-1, with TRBD2 matching over 11 bases. V shed 5 bases, J shed 4 bases, and the junction held 21 bases outside the gene matches. CDR1 SGHRS and CDR2 YFSETQ come from the germline V gene. The CDR3 sequence is 20 residues long. Full variable domain (missing parts from reference TRBV5-1 and TRBJ2-3): KAGVTQTPRYLIKTRGQQVTLSCSPISGHRSVSWYQQTPGQGLQFLFEYFSETQRNKGNFPGRFSGRQFSNSRSEMNVSTLELGDSALYLCASSYPRNPTSGSFADTQYFGPGTRLTVL.

The rearrangement uses TRBV7-8 and TRBJ2-5; 9 positions match TRBD1. This CDR3 region has 13 residues. Germline CDR1 is SGHVS and CDR2 is FQNEAQ. Trimming cost V 4 bases and J 5 bases; bases outside gene matches: 2. The CDR3 sequence: CASSYGTGETQYF. Written as DNA, the CDR3 is TGTGCCAGCAGCTATGGGACAGGGGAGACCCAGTACTTC.

The chain employs TRBV9 and TRBJ2-7; 8 bases are shared with TRBD2. CDR3 length equals 16 residues. Germline assignment: CDR1 SGDLS and CDR2 YYNGEE. The trim removed 4 bases at V and 0 bases at J, leaving 9 bases unmatched. The CDR3 DNA reads TGTGCCAGCAGCCCTACCCTACTAGCGGCCTCCTACGAGCAGTACTTC. It specifies CASSPTLLAASYEQYF.

To note about this clone: The same CDR3 arises from other DNA sequences in this sample as well. The rearrangement joins TRBV29-1 to TRBJ1-2, with D possibly TRBD1 on 6 matching bases. The CDR3 runs to 12 residues. Germline V gives CDR1 SQVTM, CDR2 ANQGSEA. V was shortened by 6 bases and J by 4 bases, with 12 bases between the two germline ends. CDR3: CSVGGGGYGYTF. CDR3 in DNA: TGCAGCGTCGGAGGGGGGGGCTATGGCTACACCTTC.

This clone was seen a few times. V and J are TRBV4-3 and TRBJ2-5; 11 nucleotides line up with TRBD2. CDR3 length: 16 residues. Germline CDR1 is LGHNA and CDR2 is YSLEER. J lost 9 bases, V lost 0 bases, and 9 bases had no gene match. This CDR3 reads CASSQEGTSGTGAQYF. DNA of the CDR3: TGCGCCAGCAGCCAAGAGGGGACTAGCGGCACAGGGGCCCAGTACTTC.

This clone was counted only a few times. The chain combines TRBV13 with TRBJ2-7; D not resolved. CDR1 PRHDT and CDR2 FYEKMQ come from the germline V gene (reference sequence). CDR3 size: 11 residues. The V gene lost 1 base and the J gene lost 12 bases, with 10 bases spanning the gap. The CDR3 reads CASSLVDAPYF. Here the CDR3 DNA reads TGTGCCAGCAGCTTAGTAGATGCTCCGTACTTC.

This clone was found a few times. The genes are TRBV14 and TRBJ2-7; 9 nucleotides match TRBD2. Germline V CDR1 and CDR2: SGHDN, FVKESK. CDR3 length: 15 amino acids. With 4 bases clipped from V and 3 bases from J, the junction kept 7 bases outside the gene matches. Written as DNA, the CDR3 is TGTGCCAGCAGCCGGACTAGCGAGGCCCGCTACGAGCAGTACTTC. This codes for CASSRTSEARYEQYF.

This clone was detected a few times. The CDR3 here is CASSPRGGSGPYEQYF. The CDR3 bases are TGTGCCAGCTCACCACGGGGGGGAAGCGGACCCTACGAGCAGTACTTC. The rearrangement uses TRBV18 and TRBJ2-7; 7 nucleotides align to TRBD2. Trimming removed 1 base from V and 2 bases from J; junction bases left unmatched: 8. CDR3 length: 16 residues. Germline loops: CDR1 KGHSH, CDR2 LQKENI.

This clone was observed a few times. Distinct nucleotide sequences in the sample also encode this CDR3. The genes are TRBV18 and TRBJ2-7; D might be TRBD2 (5 bases). Germline CDR1 is KGHSH and CDR2 is LQKENI. V was cut by 3 bases and J by 0 bases, with 9 bases left in between. CDR3 length equals 14 residues. The CDR3 nucleotides are TGTGCCAGCTCACCGCGTCGGGACTCCTACGAGCAGTACTTC. It yields the protein CASSPRRDSYEQYF.

This clone was observed a few times. This chain connects TRBV9 to TRBJ2-5, with TRBD2 matching over 7 bases. Germline V lookup: CDR1 SGDLS, CDR2 YYNGEE. The CDR3 has 14 residues. With 6 bases clipped from V and 3 bases from J, the junction kept 8 bases outside the gene matches. DNA of the CDR3: TGTGCCAGCACTAGCGGACACCCTAAAGAGACCCAGTACTTC. Translation gives CASTSGHPKETQYF.